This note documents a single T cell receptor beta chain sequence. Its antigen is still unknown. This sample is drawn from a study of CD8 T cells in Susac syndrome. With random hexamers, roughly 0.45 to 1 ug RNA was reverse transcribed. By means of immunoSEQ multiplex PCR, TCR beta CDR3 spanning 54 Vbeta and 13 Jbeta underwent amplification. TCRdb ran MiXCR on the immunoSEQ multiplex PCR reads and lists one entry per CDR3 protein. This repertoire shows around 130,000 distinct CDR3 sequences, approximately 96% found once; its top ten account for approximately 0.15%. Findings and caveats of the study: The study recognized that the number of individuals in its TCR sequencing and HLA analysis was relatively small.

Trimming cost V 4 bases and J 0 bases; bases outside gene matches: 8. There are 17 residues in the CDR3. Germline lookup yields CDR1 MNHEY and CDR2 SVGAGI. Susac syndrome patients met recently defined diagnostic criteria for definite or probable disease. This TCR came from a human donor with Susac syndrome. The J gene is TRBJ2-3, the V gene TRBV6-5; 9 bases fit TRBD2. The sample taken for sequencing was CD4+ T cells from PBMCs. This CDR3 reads CASSLPLTSGSTDTQYF. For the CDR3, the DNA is TGTGCCAGCAGTTTACCTCTCACTAGCGGGAGCACAGATACGCAGTATTTT.